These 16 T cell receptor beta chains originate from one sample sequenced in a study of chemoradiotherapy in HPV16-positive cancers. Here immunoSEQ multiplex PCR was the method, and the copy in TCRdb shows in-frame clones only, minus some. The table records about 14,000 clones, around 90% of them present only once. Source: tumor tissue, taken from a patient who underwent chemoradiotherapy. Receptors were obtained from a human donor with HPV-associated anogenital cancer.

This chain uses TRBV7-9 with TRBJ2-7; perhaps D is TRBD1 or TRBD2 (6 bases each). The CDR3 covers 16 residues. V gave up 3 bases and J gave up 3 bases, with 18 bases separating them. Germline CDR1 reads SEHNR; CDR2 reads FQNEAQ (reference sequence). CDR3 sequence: CASSFAGGRSNYEQYF. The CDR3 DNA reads TGTGCCAGCAGCTTCGCCGGGGGCCGCTCCAACTACGAGCAGTACTTC.

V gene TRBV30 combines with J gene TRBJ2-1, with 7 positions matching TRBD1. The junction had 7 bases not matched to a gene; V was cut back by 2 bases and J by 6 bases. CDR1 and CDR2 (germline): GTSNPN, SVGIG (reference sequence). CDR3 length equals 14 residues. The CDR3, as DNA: TGTGCCTGGAGTCCGACCCGACAGGGCAATGAGCAGTTCTTC. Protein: CAWSPTRQGNEQFF.

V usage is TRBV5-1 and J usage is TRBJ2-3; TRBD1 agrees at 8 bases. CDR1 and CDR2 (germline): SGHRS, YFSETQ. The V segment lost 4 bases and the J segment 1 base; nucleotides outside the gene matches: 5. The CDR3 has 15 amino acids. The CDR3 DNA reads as TGCGCCAGCAGCACCGGACAGGGTGGCACAGATACGCAGTATTTT. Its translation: CASSTGQGGTDTQYF. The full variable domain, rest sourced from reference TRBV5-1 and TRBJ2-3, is KAGVTQTPRYLIKTRGQQVTLSCSPISGHRSVSWYQQTPGQGLQFLFEYFSETQRNKGNFPGRFSGRQFSNSRSEMNVSTLELGDSALYLCASSTGQGGTDTQYFGPGTRLTVL.

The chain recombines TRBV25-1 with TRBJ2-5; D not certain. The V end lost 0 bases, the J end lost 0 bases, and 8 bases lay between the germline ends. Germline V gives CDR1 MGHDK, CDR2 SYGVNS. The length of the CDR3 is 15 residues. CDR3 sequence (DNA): TGTGCCAGCAGTGAATATTCCCACAACCAAGAGACCCAGTACTTC. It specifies CASSEYSHNQETQYF.

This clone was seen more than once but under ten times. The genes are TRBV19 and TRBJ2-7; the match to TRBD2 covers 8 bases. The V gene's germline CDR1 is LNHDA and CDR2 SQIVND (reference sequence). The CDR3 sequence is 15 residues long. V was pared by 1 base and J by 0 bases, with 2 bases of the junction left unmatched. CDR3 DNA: TGTGCCAGTAGTATAGGCGGGGGGAGCTCCTACGAGCAGTACTTC. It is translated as CASSIGGGSSYEQYF.

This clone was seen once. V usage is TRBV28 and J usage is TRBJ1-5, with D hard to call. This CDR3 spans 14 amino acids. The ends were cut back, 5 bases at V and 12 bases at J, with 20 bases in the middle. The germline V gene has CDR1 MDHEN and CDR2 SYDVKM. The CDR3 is CASSVRTPPGRQHF. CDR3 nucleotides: TGTGCCAGCAGTGTCCGGACCCCTCCAGGTCGCCAGCATTTT.

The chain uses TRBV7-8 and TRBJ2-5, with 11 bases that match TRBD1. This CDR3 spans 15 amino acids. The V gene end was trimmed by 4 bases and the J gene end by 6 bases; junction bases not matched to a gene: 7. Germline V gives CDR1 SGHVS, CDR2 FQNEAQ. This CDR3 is CASSSRDRGFQTQYF. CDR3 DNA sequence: TGTGCCAGCAGCTCAAGGGACAGGGGGTTTCAGACCCAGTACTTC.

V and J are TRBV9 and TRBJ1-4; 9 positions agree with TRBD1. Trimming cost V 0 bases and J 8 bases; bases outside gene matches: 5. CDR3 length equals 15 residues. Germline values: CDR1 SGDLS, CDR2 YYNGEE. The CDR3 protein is CASSVGRDRAEKLFF. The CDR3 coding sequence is TGTGCCAGCAGCGTAGGTAGGGACAGGGCAGAAAAACTGTTTTTT.

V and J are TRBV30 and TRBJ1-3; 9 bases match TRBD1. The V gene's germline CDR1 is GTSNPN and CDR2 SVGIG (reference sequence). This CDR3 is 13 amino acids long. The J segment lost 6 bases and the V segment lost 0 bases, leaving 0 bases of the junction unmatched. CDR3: CAWSVQGANTIYF. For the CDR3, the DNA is TGTGCCTGGAGTGTACAGGGGGCAAACACCATATATTTT.

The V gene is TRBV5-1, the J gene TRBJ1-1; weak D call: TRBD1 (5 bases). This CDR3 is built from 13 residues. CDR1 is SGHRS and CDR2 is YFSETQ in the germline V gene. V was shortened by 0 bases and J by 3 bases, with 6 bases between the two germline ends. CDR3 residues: CASSLARDTEAFF. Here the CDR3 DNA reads TGCGCCAGCAGCTTGGCCAGGGACACTGAAGCTTTCTTT.

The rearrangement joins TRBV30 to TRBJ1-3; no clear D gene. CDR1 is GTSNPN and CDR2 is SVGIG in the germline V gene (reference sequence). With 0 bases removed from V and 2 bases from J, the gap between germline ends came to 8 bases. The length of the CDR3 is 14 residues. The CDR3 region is CAWSVPGTGNTIYF. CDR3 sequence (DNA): TGTGCCTGGAGTGTACCCGGGACTGGAAACACCATATATTTT.

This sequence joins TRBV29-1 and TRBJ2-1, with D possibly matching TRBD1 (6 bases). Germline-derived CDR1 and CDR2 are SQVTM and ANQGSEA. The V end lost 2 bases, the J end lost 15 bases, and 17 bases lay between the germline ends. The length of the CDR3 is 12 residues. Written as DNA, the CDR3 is TGCAGCGTTGAACGTGAGGACAGTTTCAGGTTCTTC. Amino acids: CSVEREDSFRFF.

CDR3 region: CASSLLPSGTGNEQFF. In DNA, the CDR3 is TGTGCCAGCAGCTTATTACCTAGCGGGACAGGTAATGAGCAGTTCTTC. The chain recombines TRBV7-6 with TRBJ2-1; a possible D gene is TRBD2 (9 bases). CDR1 is SGHVS and CDR2 is FNYEAQ in the germline V gene. This CDR3 comprises 16 residues. With 2 bases removed from V and 7 bases from J, the gap between germline ends came to 18 bases.

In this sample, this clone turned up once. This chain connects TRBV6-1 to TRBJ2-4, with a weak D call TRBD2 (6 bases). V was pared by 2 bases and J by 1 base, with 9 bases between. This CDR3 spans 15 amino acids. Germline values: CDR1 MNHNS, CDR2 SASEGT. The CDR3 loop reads CASSESGVAKNIQYF. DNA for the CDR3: TGTGCCAGCAGTGAATCGGGGGTGGCCAAAAACATTCAGTACTTC.

This chain's CDR3 is CASRLRDLREDGYGYTF. In DNA, the CDR3 is TGCGCCAGCCGACTCCGGGACCTCCGGGAAGATGGCTATGGCTACACCTTC. The genes are TRBV5-1 and TRBJ1-2, with D perhaps matching TRBD1 (5 bases). V was pared by 7 bases and J by 4 bases, with 26 bases between. Germline assignment: CDR1 SGHRS and CDR2 YFSETQ. The CDR3 spans 17 residues. Full variable domain (missing parts from reference TRBV5-1 and TRBJ1-2): KAGVTQTPRYLIKTRGQQVTLSCSPISGHRSVSWYQQTPGQGLQFLFEYFSETQRNKGNFPGRFSGRQFSNSRSEMNVSTLELGDSALYLCASRLRDLREDGYGYTFGSGTRLTVV.

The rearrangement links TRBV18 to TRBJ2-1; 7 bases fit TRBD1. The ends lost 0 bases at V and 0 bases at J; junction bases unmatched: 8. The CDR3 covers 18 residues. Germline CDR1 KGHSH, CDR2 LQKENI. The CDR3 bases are TGTGCCAGCTCACCACCGAGGGGGCGGCAGAGCTCCTACAATGAGCAGTTCTTC. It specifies CASSPPRGRQSSYNEQFF.